This T cell receptor beta chain stems from a study of OX40 agonist ivuxolimab in advanced cancers. Study information: The patients received agonistic anti-OX40 (CD134) antibody ivuxolimab. A diagnosis of hepatocellular carcinoma, melanoma, renal cell or head and neck cancer was present in dose-escalation patients. Study-level points and caveats: Normalized expansion of T-cell clones was also low for some nonresponders. Relative to CD4+, CD8+ T cells held more expanded clones on average.

In germline, CDR1 is MDHEN, CDR2 SYDVKM. V shed 4 bases and J shed 0 bases, with 10 bases lying between them. The CDR3 length is 14 residues. The repertoire was sequenced with immunoSEQ multiplex PCR; TCRdb's copy has only in-frame clones and lacks some. Seen here are more than 65,000 clones, over 90% observed once, and the top ten hold approximately 14%. With regard to this clone: Its target is unknown.

The chain joins TRBV28 to TRBJ2-7, with D perhaps TRBD2 (5 bases). This clonotype was obtained from an adult with an advanced solid tumor such as melanoma, head and neck, liver or kidney cancer. The sample in question was CD4+ or CD8+ T cells sorted from blood, obtained in a trial of the OX40 agonist ivuxolimab. This CDR3 is CASSSSRDSYEQYF. In DNA, the CDR3 is TGTGCCAGCAGTTCCTCCCGGGACTCCTACGAGCAGTACTTC.